The 9 T cell receptor beta chains below all came from one sample that was sequenced in a study of blood T cell repertoires in COVID-19. Method: immunoSEQ multiplex PCR; TCRdb's copy keeps in-frame clones and lacks some. The table lists about 110,000 clones, about 90% of them singletons. The sequencing input was peripheral blood. These receptors came from a woman in her 30s with acute or convalescent COVID-19.

This clone was detected only a few times. The chain joins TRBV19 to TRBJ2-2; D gene ambiguous. There are 10 residues in the CDR3. Germline CDR1 LNHDA, CDR2 SQIVND (reference sequence). Here the CDR3 reads CVTTHGELFF. The DNA of the CDR3 is TGTGTCACTACCCACGGGGAGCTGTTTTTT.

The chain recombines TRBV19 with TRBJ2-7; a possible D gene is TRBD1 (5 bases). The V gene's germline CDR1 is LNHDA and CDR2 SQIVND (reference sequence). Trimming took 1 base from V and 2 from J, leaving 18 bases between them. There are 17 residues in the CDR3. The CDR3 nucleotides read TGTGCCAGTAGTATAGTTCCCATACACCTAGGGGCCTACGAGCAGTACTTC. It specifies CASSIVPIHLGAYEQYF.

The CDR3 region has the DNA TGTGCCAGCAGCTCGGACAGGGTTACCTACGAGCAGTACTTC. Translating gives CASSSDRVTYEQYF. The chain carries TRBV6-1 and TRBJ2-7, with 8 bases fitting TRBD1. V was pared by 6 bases and J by 2 bases, with 6 bases of the junction left unmatched. There are 14 residues in the CDR3. Germline CDR1 and CDR2: MNHNS and SASEGT.

This chain connects TRBV11-3 to TRBJ2-7; D unresolved. This CDR3 region has 12 residues. V lost 4 bases and J 3 bases, leaving 7 bases between the germline ends. Germline V CDR1 and CDR2: SGHNT, YENEEA. Here the CDR3 reads CASSSMRYEQYF. The DNA of the CDR3 is TGTGCCAGCAGCTCGATGCGCTACGAGCAGTACTTC.

This clone has just one count. The chain links TRBV29-1 to TRBJ2-3; TRBD1 aligns across 7 bases. The CDR3 totals 18 residues. Unmatched junction bases numbered 13, after V lost 1 base and J lost 0 bases. Germline V gene lookup returns CDR1 SQVTM and CDR2 ANQGSEA. CDR3 in DNA: TGCAGCGTTGAAGGACACTTCGGACAGGTTACTAGCACAGATACGCAGTATTTT. It encodes CSVEGHFGQVTSTDTQYF.

This rearrangement joins TRBV4-3 to TRBJ2-1; 12 bases align to TRBD2. CDR1 is LGHNA and CDR2 is YSLEER in the germline V gene. The CDR3 totals 15 residues. The V and J ends lost 0 bases and 12 bases, in that order; junction bases with no gene match: 6. In DNA, the CDR3 is TGCGCCAGCAGCCAAGATCGCACTAGCGGGAGGTGGCAGTTCTTC. It specifies CASSQDRTSGRWQFF.

This clone was seen once. The chain joins TRBV7-2 to TRBJ2-1, with TRBD1 as a possible D gene (5 bases). This CDR3 comprises 15 residues. V was cut by 1 base and J by 5 bases, with 12 bases left in between. Germline CDR1 reads SGHTA; CDR2 reads FQGNSA. As DNA, the CDR3 is TGTGCCAGCAGCTTAGTGGACACAGAAAACAATGAGCAGTTCTTC. Protein sequence: CASSLVDTENNEQFF.

The gene calls are TRBV28 and TRBJ2-3; TRBD1 agrees at 8 bases. The CDR3 sequence is 13 residues long. The germline gives CDR1 MDHEN, CDR2 SYDVKM. J gave up 7 bases and V 2 bases, and 2 bases lay outside the gene matches. The CDR3 spells CASSLNRGYTQYF. CDR3 in DNA: TGTGCCAGCAGTTTAAACAGGGGGTATACGCAGTATTTT.

CDR3 sequence: CASSSGLRTDTQYF. CDR3 DNA: TGTGCCAGCAGCTCTGGACTCCGCACAGATACGCAGTATTTT. The chain carries TRBV5-4 and TRBJ2-3; TRBD2 is a possible D gene (5 bases). The CDR3 extends over 14 amino acids. With 3 bases removed from V and 1 base from J, the gap between germline ends came to 9 bases. Germline CDR1 and CDR2: SGHNT and YYREEE (reference sequence).